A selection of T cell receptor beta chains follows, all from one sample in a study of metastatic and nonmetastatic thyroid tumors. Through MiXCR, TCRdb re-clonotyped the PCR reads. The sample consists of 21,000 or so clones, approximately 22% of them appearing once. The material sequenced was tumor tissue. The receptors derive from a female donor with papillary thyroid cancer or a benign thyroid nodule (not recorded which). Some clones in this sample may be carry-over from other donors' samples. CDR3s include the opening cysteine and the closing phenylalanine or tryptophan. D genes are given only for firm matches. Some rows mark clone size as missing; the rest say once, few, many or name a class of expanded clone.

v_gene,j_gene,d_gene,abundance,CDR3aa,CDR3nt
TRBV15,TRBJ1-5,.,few,CATRSIRISVDQPQHF,TGTGCCACCAGATCAATCCGGATATCTGTGGATCAGCCCCAGCATTTT
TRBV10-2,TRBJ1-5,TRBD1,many,CASTTGQGNQPQHF,TGCGCCAGCACTACCGGACAGGGCAATCAGCCCCAGCATTTT
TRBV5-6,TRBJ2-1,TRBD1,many,CASSWDRGSNEQFF,TGTGCCAGCAGCTGGGACAGGGGTTCCAATGAGCAGTTCTTC
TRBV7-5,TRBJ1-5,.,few,CISVPTRDRSELYSNQPQHF,.
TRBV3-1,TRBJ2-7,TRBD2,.,CASSQVSTSGEQYF,TGTGCCAGCAGCCAGGTGTCAACTAGCGGGGAGCAGTACTTC
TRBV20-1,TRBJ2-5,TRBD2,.,CSARLAGMGETQYF,TGCAGTGCTCGTCTAGCGGGTATGGGGGAGACCCAGTACTTC
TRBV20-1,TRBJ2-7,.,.,CSAIGEGASYEQYF,TGCAGTGCTATAGGGGAGGGGGCTTCCTACGAGCAGTACTTC
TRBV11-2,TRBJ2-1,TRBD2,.,CASSFGSGRRYNEQFF,TGTGCCAGCAGCTTTGGTAGCGGGAGACGGTACAATGAGCAGTTCTTC
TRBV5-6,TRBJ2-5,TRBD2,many,CASSFGLAGETQYF,TGTGCCAGCAGCTTCGGACTAGCGGGGGAGACCCAGTACTTC
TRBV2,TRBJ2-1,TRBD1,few,CASRVGGSEQFF,TGTGCCAGCAGGGTAGGGGGCAGTGAGCAGTTCTTC
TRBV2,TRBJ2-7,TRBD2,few,CASRQGLAGAGEQYF,TGTGCCAGCAGGCAAGGACTAGCGGGAGCTGGCGAGCAGTACTTC
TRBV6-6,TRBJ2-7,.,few,CASSYVQTYEQYF,TGTGCCAGCAGTTATGTCCAAACCTACGAGCAGTACTTC
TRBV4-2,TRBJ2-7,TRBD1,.,CASSRGQGDYEQYF,TGTGCCAGCAGTCGCGGACAGGGAGACTACGAGCAGTACTTC
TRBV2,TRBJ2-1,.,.,CASSGTLYNEQFF,TGTGCCAGCAGTGGTACACTCTACAATGAGCAGTTCTTC
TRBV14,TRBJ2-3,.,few,CASSQGRGDTQYF,TGTGCCAGCAGCCAAGGTCGGGGAGATACGCAGTATTTT
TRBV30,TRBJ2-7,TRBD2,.,CAWSVSTLAGPSYEQYF,TGTGCCTGGAGTGTATCCACCCTAGCGGGACCCTCCTACGAGCAGTACTTC
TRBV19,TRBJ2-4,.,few,CASSTQGSYKNIQYF,TGTGCCAGTAGTACCCAGGGATCGTACAAAAACATTCAGTACTTC
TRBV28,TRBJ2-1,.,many,CASSLNFGGGGQFF,TGTGCCAGCAGTTTAAATTTTGGGGGCGGGGGGCAGTTCTTC
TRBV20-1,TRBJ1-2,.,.,CSASTGTSTIRSYTF,TGCAGTGCAAGCACAGGGACTTCAACCATTCGGAGCTACACCTTC
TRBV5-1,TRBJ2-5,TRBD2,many,CASSLGSSGSLETQYF,TGCGCCAGCAGCTTGGGGAGTAGCGGGAGTTTGGAGACCCAGTACTTC